This T cell receptor beta chain was sequenced for a study of Graves' ophthalmopathy and Graves' hyperthyroidism. Study-wide background: Blood was drawn at initial diagnosis, before any treatment. Broader study findings: With a specificity of 72.22% and a sensitivity of more than 65%, the model predicted ophthalmopathy progression. Blood also contained most of the expanded thyroid clonotypes above 0.001 frequency.

This clonotype was found a few times. Its antigen is currently unknown. RNA transcripts were the template, and TCR beta CDR3 regions were amplified from them. HTBI primers were used in a first-round RT-PCR, which preceded a second-round multiplex PCR. TCRdb fed the multiplex PCR reads into MiXCR, producing one record per CDR3 protein. The sample includes under 800,000 distinct CDR3 sequences, about a fifth seen only once; the top ten take around 7%. Hyperthyroidism cases were recent diagnoses of under 2 months' duration in people aged 18 to 65. This TCR was recovered from a woman aged 18-29 years with stable Graves' hyperthyroidism. Some clones in this sample may be carry-over from other donors' samples. The sample consisted of peripheral blood.

CDR3 in amino acids: CSVGGDKGTEAFF. DNA of the CDR3: TGCAGCGTTGGGGGGGACAAGGGGACTGAAGCTTTCTTT. The rearrangement joins TRBV29-1 to TRBJ1-1; TRBD1 is a possible D gene (6 bases). Trimming left V 4 bases short and J 5 bases short, with 14 bases between. Germline CDR1 and CDR2: SQVTM and ANQGSEA. The CDR3 covers 13 residues.